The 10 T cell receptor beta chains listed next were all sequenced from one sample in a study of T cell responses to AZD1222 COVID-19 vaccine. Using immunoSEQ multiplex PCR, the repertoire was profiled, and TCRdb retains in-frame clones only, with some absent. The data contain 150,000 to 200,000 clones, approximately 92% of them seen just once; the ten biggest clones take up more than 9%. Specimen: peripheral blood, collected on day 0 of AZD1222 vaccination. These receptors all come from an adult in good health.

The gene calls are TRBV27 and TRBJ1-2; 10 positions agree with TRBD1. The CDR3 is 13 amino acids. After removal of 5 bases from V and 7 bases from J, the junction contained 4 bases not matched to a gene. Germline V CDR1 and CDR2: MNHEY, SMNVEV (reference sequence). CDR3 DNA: TGTGCCAGCAGTCCGACAGGGGGCTCTGGCTACACCTTC. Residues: CASSPTGGSGYTF.

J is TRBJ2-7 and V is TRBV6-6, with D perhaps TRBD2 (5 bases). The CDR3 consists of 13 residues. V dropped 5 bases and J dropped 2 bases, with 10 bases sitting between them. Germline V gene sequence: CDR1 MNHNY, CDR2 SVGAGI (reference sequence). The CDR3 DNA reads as TGTGCCAGCAGTCAGGACTTTACCTACGAGCAGTACGTC. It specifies CASSQDFTYEQYV.

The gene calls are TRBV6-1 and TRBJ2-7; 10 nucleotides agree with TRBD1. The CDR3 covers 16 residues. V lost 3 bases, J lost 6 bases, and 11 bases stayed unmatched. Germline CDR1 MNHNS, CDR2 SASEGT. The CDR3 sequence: CASSELDRGIDREQYF. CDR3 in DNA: TGTGCCAGCAGTGAGTTGGACAGGGGGATTGACCGCGAGCAGTACTTC.

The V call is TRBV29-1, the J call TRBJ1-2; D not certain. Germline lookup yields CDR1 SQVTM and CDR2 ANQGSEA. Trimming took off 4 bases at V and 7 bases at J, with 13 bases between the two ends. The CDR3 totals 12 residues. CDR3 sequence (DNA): TGCAGCGTTGTTTCCGGGGTTGTTGGCTACACCTTC. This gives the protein CSVVSGVVGYTF.

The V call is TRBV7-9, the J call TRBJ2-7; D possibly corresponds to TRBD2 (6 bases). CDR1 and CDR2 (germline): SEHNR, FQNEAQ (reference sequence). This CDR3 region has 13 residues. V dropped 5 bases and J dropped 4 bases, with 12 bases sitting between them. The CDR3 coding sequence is TGTGCCAGCAGCCCCGGGACTCAGTACGAGCAGTACTTC. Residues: CASSPGTQYEQYF.

The CDR3 sequence is CASRGTGFRTGELFF. The CDR3 bases are TGTGCCAGTAGGGGAACAGGGTTTCGGACCGGGGAGCTGTTTTTT. J is TRBJ2-2 and V is TRBV19, with D perhaps TRBD1 (6 bases). Between the trimmed V and J ends, which lost 6 bases and 5 bases, there was a span of 16 bases. The germline gives CDR1 LNHDA, CDR2 SQIVND (reference sequence). The CDR3 runs 15 residues.

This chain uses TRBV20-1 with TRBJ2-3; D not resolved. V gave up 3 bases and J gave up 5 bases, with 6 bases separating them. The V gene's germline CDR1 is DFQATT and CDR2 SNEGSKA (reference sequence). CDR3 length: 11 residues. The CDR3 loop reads CSASWEDTQYF. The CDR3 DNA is TGCAGTGCTAGCTGGGAAGATACGCAGTATTTT.

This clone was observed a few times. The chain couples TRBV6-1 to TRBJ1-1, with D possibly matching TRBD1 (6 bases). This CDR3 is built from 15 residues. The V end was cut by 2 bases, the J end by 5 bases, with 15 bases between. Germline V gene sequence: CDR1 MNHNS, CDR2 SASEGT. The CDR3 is CASSESWGAGTEAFF. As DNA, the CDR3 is TGTGCCAGCAGTGAAAGCTGGGGGGCTGGGACTGAAGCTTTCTTT.

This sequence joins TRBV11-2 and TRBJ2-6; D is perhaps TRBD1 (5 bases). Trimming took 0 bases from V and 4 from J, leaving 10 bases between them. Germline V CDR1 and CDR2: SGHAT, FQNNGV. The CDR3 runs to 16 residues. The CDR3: CASSLEAGLGANVLTF. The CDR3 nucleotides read TGTGCCAGCAGCTTAGAAGCAGGGCTCGGGGCCAACGTCCTGACTTTC.

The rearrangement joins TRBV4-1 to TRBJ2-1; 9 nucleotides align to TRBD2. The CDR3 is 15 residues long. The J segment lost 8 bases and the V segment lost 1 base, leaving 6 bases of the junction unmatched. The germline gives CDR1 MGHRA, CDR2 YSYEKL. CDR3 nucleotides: TGCGCCAGCAGCCAAGGACTAGCGGAGGGCCATGAGCAGTTCTTC. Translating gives CASSQGLAEGHEQFF.